Listed below are T cell receptor beta chains from one sample, sequenced in a study of T cell responses to AZD1222 COVID-19 vaccine. TCRdb's table, derived via immunoSEQ multiplex PCR, lists solely in-frame clones and lacks some. The sample includes around 120,000 clones, about 79% of them seen just once. The specimen comprised peripheral blood, sampled 28 days after the second AZD1222 dose. These receptors all come from an adult who received the AZD1222 COVID-19 vaccine. Each CDR3 is given with its conserved first and last residue. D genes are given only for firm matches. Clone sizes are given selectively: once, few, many, or a class where the clone is expanded.

abundance: .
v_gene: TRBV3-1/TRBV3-2
j_gene: TRBJ1-5
d_gene: TRBD1
CDR3aa: CASSADRENQPQHF
CDR3nt: TGTGCCAGCAGCGCGGACAGGGAAAATCAGCCCCAGCATTTT

abundance: few
v_gene: TRBV28
j_gene: TRBJ2-7
d_gene: .
CDR3aa: CASRSTGRPEQYF
CDR3nt: TGTGCCAGCAGATCGACAGGGAGGCCCGAGCAGTACTTC

abundance: .
v_gene: TRBV5-1
j_gene: TRBJ1-1
d_gene: TRBD1
CDR3aa: CASSLGGDRGSEAFF
CDR3nt: TGCGCCAGCAGCTTGGGAGGGGACAGGGGGTCTGAAGCTTTCTTT

abundance: .
v_gene: TRBV7-2
j_gene: TRBJ2-2
d_gene: .
CDR3aa: CASSFARGSNTGELFF
CDR3nt: TGTGCCAGCAGCTTTGCCCGGGGTTCGAACACCGGGGAGCTGTTTTTT

abundance: .
v_gene: TRBV7-2
j_gene: TRBJ1-3
d_gene: TRBD1
CDR3aa: CASSPDRGLGNTIYF
CDR3nt: TGTGCCAGCAGCCCGGACAGGGGGCTTGGAAACACCATATATTTT

abundance: .
v_gene: TRBV19
j_gene: TRBJ2-2
d_gene: .
CDR3aa: CASSIMHTGELFF
CDR3nt: TGTGCCAGTAGTATCATGCACACCGGGGAGCTGTTTTTT

abundance: .
v_gene: TRBV15
j_gene: TRBJ2-1
d_gene: TRBD1
CDR3aa: CATTRGPTEYDEQFF
CDR3nt: TGTGCCACCACCAGGGGGCCGACAGAATATGATGAGCAGTTCTTC

abundance: many
v_gene: TRBV7-2
j_gene: TRBJ2-7
d_gene: .
CDR3aa: CASSHTNEQYF
CDR3nt: TGTGCCAGCAGCCACACCAACGAGCAGTACTTC

abundance: once
v_gene: TRBV28
j_gene: TRBJ1-5
d_gene: .
CDR3aa: CASSFWGELEEPQHF
CDR3nt: TGTGCCAGCAGTTTTTGGGGAGAGCTCGAGGAGCCCCAGCATTTT

abundance: .
v_gene: TRBV2
j_gene: TRBJ1-5
d_gene: .
CDR3aa: CASLGGGSRQPQHF
CDR3nt: TGTGCCAGCCTTGGGGGGGGCTCGAGGCAGCCCCAGCATTTT

abundance: .
v_gene: TRBV7-9
j_gene: TRBJ2-2
d_gene: TRBD2
CDR3aa: CASSLWLAGRPGELFF
CDR3nt: TGTGCCAGCAGCTTATGGCTAGCGGGGAGGCCCGGGGAGCTGTTTTTT

abundance: few
v_gene: TRBV5-1
j_gene: TRBJ1-2
d_gene: .
CDR3aa: CASSLLTDSGYTF
CDR3nt: TGCGCCAGCAGCTTGCTTACCGATTCTGGCTACACCTTC

abundance: .
v_gene: TRBV5-1
j_gene: TRBJ1-6
d_gene: .
CDR3aa: CASSLDRVNSPLHF
CDR3nt: TGCGCCAGCAGCTTGGACAGGGTTAATTCACCCCTCCACTTT

abundance: many
v_gene: TRBV4-2
j_gene: TRBJ2-2
d_gene: .
CDR3aa: CASSQARAGELFF
CDR3nt: TGTGCCAGCAGCCAAGCCAGGGCCGGGGAGCTGTTTTTT

abundance: .
v_gene: TRBV11-2
j_gene: TRBJ2-1
d_gene: .
CDR3aa: CASGGTYNEQFF
CDR3nt: TGTGCCAGCGGGGGAACGTACAATGAGCAGTTCTTC

abundance: .
v_gene: TRBV27
j_gene: TRBJ2-3
d_gene: TRBD1
CDR3aa: CASSRDRVTDTQYF
CDR3nt: TGTGCCAGTAGTCGGGACAGGGTCACAGATACGCAGTATTTT

abundance: few
v_gene: TRBV5-6
j_gene: TRBJ2-7
d_gene: .
CDR3aa: CASSLGGSSYEQYF
CDR3nt: TGTGCCAGCAGCTTGGGAGGGAGCTCCTACGAGCAGTACTTC

abundance: few
v_gene: TRBV5-4
j_gene: TRBJ1-1
d_gene: TRBD1
CDR3aa: CATHPEGAVGAFF
CDR3nt: TGTGCCACCCATCCGGAGGGGGCGGTAGGAGCTTTCTTT

abundance: .
v_gene: TRBV5-1
j_gene: TRBJ1-3
d_gene: .
CDR3aa: CASSLDGGTSGNTIYF
CDR3nt: TGCGCCAGCAGCTTGGATGGGGGGACCTCTGGAAACACCATATATTTT

abundance: .
v_gene: TRBV30
j_gene: TRBJ1-4
d_gene: .
CDR3aa: CAWSRLGADNEKLFF
CDR3nt: TGTGCCTGGAGTCGGTTGGGGGCAGACAATGAAAAACTGTTTTTT

abundance: .
v_gene: TRBV28
j_gene: TRBJ2-7
d_gene: .
CDR3aa: CASRSIPYEQYF
CDR3nt: TGTGCCAGCAGGTCTATTCCCTACGAGCAGTACTTC

abundance: few
v_gene: TRBV3-1/TRBV3-2
j_gene: TRBJ2-5
d_gene: .
CDR3aa: CASQVQGGETQYF
CDR3nt: TGTGCCAGCCAGGTACAGGGAGGAGAGACCCAGTACTTC

abundance: .
v_gene: TRBV9
j_gene: TRBJ1-2
d_gene: TRBD1
CDR3aa: CASSVVGGRGYTF
CDR3nt: TGTGCCAGCAGCGTAGTAGGGGGCCGTGGCTACACCTTC

abundance: .
v_gene: TRBV30
j_gene: TRBJ1-1
d_gene: .
CDR3aa: CAWDGGGSAFF
CDR3nt: TGTGCCTGGGACGGGGGAGGATCGGCTTTCTTT

abundance: .
v_gene: TRBV7-3
j_gene: TRBJ2-1
d_gene: TRBD1
CDR3aa: CASSLQGAGEQFF
CDR3nt: TGTGCCAGCAGCTTACAGGGGGCAGGGGAGCAGTTCTTC

abundance: .
v_gene: TRBV7-8
j_gene: TRBJ1-3
d_gene: TRBD1
CDR3aa: CASSPPTGARLWNTIYF
CDR3nt: TGTGCCAGCAGCCCCCCCACAGGGGCGAGGCTGTGGAACACCATATATTTT

abundance: .
v_gene: TRBV6-6
j_gene: TRBJ2-3
d_gene: .
CDR3aa: CASSSGDATDTQYF
CDR3nt: TGTGCCAGCTCGAGCGGAGATGCCACAGATACGCAGTATTTT

abundance: once
v_gene: TRBV29-1
j_gene: TRBJ1-2
d_gene: .
CDR3aa: CSVGGEGYTF
CDR3nt: TGCAGCGTTGGAGGGGAGGGCTACACCTTC

abundance: .
v_gene: TRBV5-4
j_gene: TRBJ2-3
d_gene: TRBD2
CDR3aa: CASSLDGGSTDTQYF
CDR3nt: TGTGCCAGCAGCTTGGACGGGGGGAGTACAGATACGCAGTATTTT

abundance: few
v_gene: TRBV27
j_gene: TRBJ1-2
d_gene: TRBD1
CDR3aa: CASTPTQGAGGYTF
CDR3nt: TGTGCCAGCACCCCTACCCAGGGGGCCGGCGGCTACACCTTC

abundance: .
v_gene: TRBV5-6
j_gene: TRBJ2-7
d_gene: TRBD1
CDR3aa: CASSWGTGVYEQYF
CDR3nt: TGTGCCAGCAGCTGGGGGACAGGAGTCTACGAGCAGTACTTC

abundance: few
v_gene: TRBV9
j_gene: TRBJ2-5
d_gene: TRBD1
CDR3aa: CASSPGQVQETQYF
CDR3nt: TGTGCCAGCAGCCCCGGACAGGTCCAAGAGACCCAGTACTTC

abundance: once
v_gene: TRBV7-2
j_gene: TRBJ1-1
d_gene: TRBD1
CDR3aa: CASSLGGTGVAFF
CDR3nt: TGTGCCAGCAGCTTAGGAGGGACAGGGGTGGCTTTCTTT

abundance: .
v_gene: TRBV6-2/TRBV6-3
j_gene: TRBJ2-3
d_gene: TRBD1
CDR3aa: CASSDLGTGETDTQYF
CDR3nt: TGTGCCAGCAGTGATCTGGGGACAGGGGAGACAGATACGCAGTATTTT

abundance: once
v_gene: TRBV5-1
j_gene: TRBJ2-5
d_gene: .
CDR3aa: CASSLGVETQYF
CDR3nt: TGCGCCAGCAGCTTGGGAGTCGAGACCCAGTACTTC

abundance: .
v_gene: TRBV18
j_gene: TRBJ1-5
d_gene: .
CDR3aa: CASSLGGQQPQHF
CDR3nt: TGTGCCAGCTCGCTTGGGGGGCAGCAGCCCCAGCATTTT

abundance: .
v_gene: TRBV5-6
j_gene: TRBJ2-2
d_gene: .
CDR3aa: CASSPQAGITGELFF
CDR3nt: TGTGCCAGCAGCCCCCAGGCGGGGATCACCGGGGAGCTGTTTTTT

abundance: .
v_gene: TRBV5-1
j_gene: TRBJ2-7
d_gene: .
CDR3aa: CASSLATSTVSYEQYF
CDR3nt: TGCGCCAGCAGCTTGGCCACATCGACAGTCTCCTACGAGCAGTACTTC

abundance: few
v_gene: TRBV13
j_gene: TRBJ1-1
d_gene: .
CDR3aa: CASSPLANTEAFF
CDR3nt: TGTGCCAGCAGCCCCTTGGCCAACACTGAAGCTTTCTTT

abundance: .
v_gene: TRBV2
j_gene: TRBJ1-2
d_gene: .
CDR3aa: CASSGQPYGYTF
CDR3nt: TGTGCCAGCAGTGGACAGCCCTATGGCTACACCTTC

abundance: .
v_gene: TRBV6-4
j_gene: TRBJ2-1
d_gene: TRBD2
CDR3aa: CASSDQRGGYNEQFF
CDR3nt: TGTGCCAGCAGTGACCAGCGGGGGGGCTACAATGAGCAGTTCTTC

abundance: few
v_gene: TRBV5-1
j_gene: TRBJ1-2
d_gene: TRBD1
CDR3aa: CASSFTGVADYGYTF
CDR3nt: TGCGCCAGCAGCTTTACAGGGGTGGCAGACTATGGCTACACCTTC

abundance: .
v_gene: TRBV29-1
j_gene: TRBJ1-2
d_gene: TRBD1
CDR3aa: CSVGGGTGDYGYTF
CDR3nt: TGCAGCGTGGGTGGGGGGACAGGGGACTATGGCTACACCTTC

abundance: .
v_gene: TRBV2
j_gene: TRBJ2-3
d_gene: .
CDR3aa: CASSGITDTQYF
CDR3nt: TGTGCCAGCAGTGGTATCACAGATACGCAGTATTTT

abundance: .
v_gene: TRBV30
j_gene: TRBJ1-3
d_gene: .
CDR3aa: CAWSVVRERVYF
CDR3nt: TGTGCCTGGAGTGTGGTCAGAGAAAGGGTATATTTT

abundance: .
v_gene: TRBV6-5
j_gene: TRBJ2-6
d_gene: .
CDR3aa: CASAPGLIANVLTF
CDR3nt: TGTGCCAGCGCCCCGGGACTGATCGCCAACGTCCTGACTTTC

abundance: .
v_gene: TRBV7-3
j_gene: TRBJ1-5
d_gene: .
CDR3aa: CASSPGHRKEPQHF
CDR3nt: TGTGCCAGCAGCCCGGGACACCGTAAAGAGCCCCAGCATTTT

abundance: .
v_gene: TRBV21-1
j_gene: TRBJ1-1
d_gene: .
CDR3aa: CAPIRGGDTEAFF
CDR3nt: TGTGCCCCCATACGAGGAGGGGACACTGAAGCTTTCTTT

abundance: .
v_gene: TRBV10-3
j_gene: TRBJ1-2
d_gene: .
CDR3aa: CAISSGESPYGYTF
CDR3nt: TGTGCCATCAGTTCAGGGGAAAGTCCCTATGGCTACACCTTC

abundance: .
v_gene: TRBV7-8
j_gene: TRBJ1-4
d_gene: TRBD1
CDR3aa: CASSIGTGGRTNEKLFF
CDR3nt: TGTGCCAGCAGCATCGGGACAGGGGGCAGGACTAATGAAAAACTGTTTTTT

abundance: .
v_gene: TRBV6-5
j_gene: TRBJ1-3
d_gene: .
CDR3aa: CASSYGDPTGNTIYF
CDR3nt: TGTGCCAGCAGTTACGGGGACCCCACTGGAAACACCATATATTTT

abundance: .
v_gene: TRBV11-2
j_gene: TRBJ2-5
d_gene: TRBD2
CDR3aa: CASSHPGTSGGAFETQYF
CDR3nt: TGTGCCAGCAGCCACCCGGGGACTAGCGGGGGGGCCTTCGAGACCCAGTACTTC

abundance: .
v_gene: TRBV28
j_gene: TRBJ1-2
d_gene: .
CDR3aa: CASSTRPYGYTF
CDR3nt: TGTGCCAGCAGCACCCGCCCCTATGGCTACACCTTC

abundance: .
v_gene: TRBV19
j_gene: TRBJ1-1
d_gene: TRBD1
CDR3aa: CASSINRGATEAFF
CDR3nt: TGTGCCAGTAGTATCAACAGGGGGGCGACTGAAGCTTTCTTT

abundance: .
v_gene: TRBV7-3
j_gene: TRBJ2-3
d_gene: .
CDR3aa: CASSPGVQDTQYF
CDR3nt: TGTGCCAGCAGCCCTGGGGTGCAAGATACGCAGTATTTT

abundance: .
v_gene: TRBV5-1
j_gene: TRBJ1-5
d_gene: .
CDR3aa: CASSLLGGTSNQPQHF
CDR3nt: TGCGCCAGCAGTCTACTGGGAGGGACCAGCAATCAGCCCCAGCATTTT